The clone carrying this T cell receptor beta chain has at least ten counts. The sample is drawn from a study of early T cells in non-severe SARS-CoV-2 infection. For the study at large: RNA in bulk from unsorted whole blood was sequenced, and chains were unpaired.

MiXCR, run by TCRdb on the 5' RACE reads, gives a single entry per CDR3 protein. Of 45,000 to 55,000 distinct CDR3 sequences in the sample, approximately 8.1% were seen once. The source of this sequence is an adult who was a healthcare worker with PCR-confirmed SARS-CoV-2 infection or an uninfected control (not recorded which). Sequencing used whole blood.

The CDR3 DNA follows: TGTGCCAGTGCGGGGGGGCTCGACTATGGCTACACCTTC. Its protein product is CASAGGLDYGYTF. The V gene is TRBV19, the J gene TRBJ1-2; the D gene is possibly TRBD1 (6 bases). Germline CDR1 reads LNHDA; CDR2 reads SQIVND (reference sequence). This CDR3 comprises 13 residues. V was cut by 8 bases and J by 3 bases, with 13 bases left in between.